The present T cell receptor (beta chain) was sequenced within a study of blood T cell repertoires in COVID-19. Looking at the study overall: Samples representing acute and convalescent COVID-19 were sourced from the United States, Italy and Spain. T cells, B-cell-depleted T cells, or PBMCs supplied cDNA or gDNA.

Per the original methods: Reference gene primer amplification in the assay estimated nucleated cell counts. Sequencing was performed with immunoSEQ multiplex PCR; in TCRdb, only in-frame clones are kept and a portion is missing. That table supplies the V and J calls and clone size; D and trimming were determined from the DNA. The sample has a few hundred thousand clones, around 87% seen once. V was cut by 4 bases and J by 4 bases, with 20 bases left in between. This CDR3 is built from 16 residues. Per the germline V gene, CDR1 is MDHEN and CDR2 is SYDVKM. This chain links TRBV28 with TRBJ2-7; D perhaps matches TRBD1 (7 bases). The sequence was obtained from a human donor in a cohort sampled during active COVID-19. Sequencing used peripheral blood. In DNA, the CDR3 is TGTGCCAGCAGTTCGACCGGGGGACAGTCCTCTTACGAGCAGTACTTC. Translated: CASSSTGGQSSYEQYF.